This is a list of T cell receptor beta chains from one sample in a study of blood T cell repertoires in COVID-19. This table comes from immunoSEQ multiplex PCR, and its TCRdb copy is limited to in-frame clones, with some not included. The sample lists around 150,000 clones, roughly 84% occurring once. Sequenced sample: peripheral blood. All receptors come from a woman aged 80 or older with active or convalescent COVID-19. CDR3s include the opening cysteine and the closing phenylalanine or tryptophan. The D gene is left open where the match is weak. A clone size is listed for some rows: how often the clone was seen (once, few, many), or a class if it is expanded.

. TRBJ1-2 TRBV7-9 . CASSLEGQGSNYGYTF TGTGCCAGCAGCTTAGAAGGGCAGGGTTCTAACTATGGCTACACCTTC
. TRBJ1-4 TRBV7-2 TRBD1 CASSITGTAATNEKLFF TGTGCCAGCAGCATAACCGGGACAGCTGCAACTAATGAAAAACTGTTTTTT
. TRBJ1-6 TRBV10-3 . CATAGYNSPLHF TGTGCCACCGCGGGGTACAATTCACCCCTCCACTTT
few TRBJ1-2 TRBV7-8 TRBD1 CASSLRQGTNYGYTF TGTGCCAGCAGCTTGAGACAGGGGACTAACTATGGCTACACCTTC
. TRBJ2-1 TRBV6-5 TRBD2 CASSQSSGGYNEQFF TGTGCCAGCAGCCAGTCTAGCGGGGGCTACAATGAGCAGTTCTTC
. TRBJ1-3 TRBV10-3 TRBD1 CAISGQGAASDTIYF TGTGCCATCTCTGGACAGGGCGCTGCATCCGACACCATATATTTT
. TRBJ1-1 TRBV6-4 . CASSDSGAGQTEAFF TGTGCCAGCAGTGACTCGGGGGCAGGGCAAACTGAAGCTTTCTTT
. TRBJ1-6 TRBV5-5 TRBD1 CASRRQGGAVFVDSPLHF TGTGCCAGCAGAAGACAGGGTGGGGCCGTTTTTGTTGATTCACCCCTCCACTTT
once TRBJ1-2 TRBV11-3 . CASRGEGGGYTF TGTGCCAGCAGGGGGGAAGGGGGAGGCTACACCTTC
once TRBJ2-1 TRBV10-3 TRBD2 CAISESTGGSSYNEQFF TGTGCCATCAGTGAGTCCACGGGGGGGAGCTCCTACAATGAGCAGTTCTTC
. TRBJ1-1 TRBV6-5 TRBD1 CASSPGQGLNTEAFF TGTGCCAGCAGCCCGGGACAGGGGTTGAACACTGAAGCTTTCTTT
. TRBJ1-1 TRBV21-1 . CASRGGEEVEAFF TGTGCCAGCAGGGGGGGAGAAGAGGTTGAAGCTTTCTTT
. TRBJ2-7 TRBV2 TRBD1 CASKQGAYEQYF TGTGCCAGCAAGCAGGGGGCCTACGAGCAGTACTTC
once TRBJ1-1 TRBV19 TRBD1 CASSTTGQLNTEAFF TGTGCCAGTAGTACGACGGGACAGTTGAACACTGAAGCTTTCTTT
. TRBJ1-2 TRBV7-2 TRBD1 CASSFRGRLGYTF TGTGCCAGCAGCTTCAGGGGGCGCTTGGGCTACACCTTC
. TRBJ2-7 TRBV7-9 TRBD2 CASSLVASGYEQYF TGTGCCAGCAGCTTAGTGGCTAGCGGATACGAGCAGTACTTC
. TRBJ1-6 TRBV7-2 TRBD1 CASSLATGLDSPLHF TGTGCCAGCAGCTTAGCGACAGGGTTAGATTCACCCCTCCACTTT